These T cell receptor beta chains were read from a single sample in a study of cytomegalovirus exposure and HLA in healthy donors. Assay used: immunoSEQ multiplex PCR; TCRdb lists only in-frame clones, some missing. This sample has roughly 230,000 clones; roughly 91% occur once, and the top ten carry approximately 3.1%. The specimen was PBMCs. Receptor source: a woman aged 25 to 45 in good health and CMV-seronegative. The CDR3 runs from the conserved cysteine through the conserved F or W. The D gene is left open where the match is weak.

V gene	D gene	J gene	CDR3 DNA	CDR3 protein
TRBV5-1	-	TRBJ1-4	TGCGCCAGCAGCTTGAACGGGGATCGTGAAAAACTGTTTTTT	CASSLNGDREKLFF
TRBV27	-	TRBJ2-7	TGTGCCAGCAGTTCTCTGACAGGAGGTCGGGACGAGCAGTACTTC	CASSSLTGGRDEQYF
TRBV6-5	TRBD2	TRBJ2-1	TGTGCCAGCAGTGCACGACTAGCGGGAGACGAGCAGTTCTTC	CASSARLAGDEQFF
TRBV14	-	TRBJ1-1	TGTGCCAGCAGCCAAGTGTGGGGGAACACTGAAGCTTTCTTT	CASSQVWGNTEAFF
TRBV27	TRBD2	TRBJ2-7	TGTGCCAGCAGTTGGGGGACTAGCGGCTTCTACGAGCAGTACTTC	CASSWGTSGFYEQYF
TRBV7-6	TRBD1	TRBJ2-5	TGTGCCAGCAGCCCCTCAGGACAGGGCGAGACCCAGTACTTC	CASSPSGQGETQYF
TRBV29-1	TRBD2	TRBJ2-5	TGCAGCGTTGGAGGACTAGCGGGTAGCCAAGAGACCCAGTACTTC	CSVGGLAGSQETQYF
TRBV28	TRBD2	TRBJ2-1	TGTGCCAGCAGTTTGGCGGGAGGGCCCCCCTACAATGAGCAGTTCTTC	CASSLAGGPPYNEQFF
TRBV27	-	TRBJ2-1	TGTGCCAGCAGTCCCCGAGGGGGGGCCCGCTACAATGAGCAGTTCTTC	CASSPRGGARYNEQFF
TRBV6-1	-	TRBJ2-3	TGTGCCAGCAGTGTTTGGACAGAGAGCACAGATACGCAGTATTTT	CASSVWTESTDTQYF
TRBV4-3	TRBD2	TRBJ2-1	TGCGCCAGCAGCGCCCCCGGACTAGCCAGCCCGTTCTTC	CASSAPGLASPFF